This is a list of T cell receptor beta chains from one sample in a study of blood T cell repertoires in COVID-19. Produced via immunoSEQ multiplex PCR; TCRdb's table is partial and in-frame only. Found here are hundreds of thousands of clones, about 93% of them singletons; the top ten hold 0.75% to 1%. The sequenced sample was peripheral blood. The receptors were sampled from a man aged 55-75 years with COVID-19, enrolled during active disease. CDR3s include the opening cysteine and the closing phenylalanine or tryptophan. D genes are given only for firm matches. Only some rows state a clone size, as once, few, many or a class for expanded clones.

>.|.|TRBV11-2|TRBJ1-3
CASSPYTGPSGNTIYF
TGTGCCAGCAGCCCATACACAGGCCCCTCTGGAAACACCATATATTTT
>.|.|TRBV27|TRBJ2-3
CASSRTGPVTDTQYF
TGTGCCAGCAGTCGAACAGGGCCCGTCACAGATACGCAGTATTTT
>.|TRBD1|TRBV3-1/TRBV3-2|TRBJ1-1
CASSHLQGAEAFF
TGTGCCAGCAGCCATTTACAGGGGGCTGAAGCTTTCTTT
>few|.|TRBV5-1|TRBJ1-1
CASSLIPGNFMNTEAFF
TGCGCCAGCAGCTTGATTCCAGGGAACTTCATGAACACTGAAGCTTTCTTT
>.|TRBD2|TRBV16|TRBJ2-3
CASSQTSAPDTQYF
TGTGCCAGCAGCCAAACTAGCGCGCCGGATACGCAGTATTTT
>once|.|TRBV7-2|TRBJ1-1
CASSLQGMNTEAFF
TGTGCCAGCAGCCTACAGGGAATGAACACTGAAGCTTTCTTT
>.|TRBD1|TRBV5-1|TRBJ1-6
CASSIWTGVNSPLHF
TGCGCCAGCAGCATTTGGACAGGGGTAAATTCACCCCTCCACTTT
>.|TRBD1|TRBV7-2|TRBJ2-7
CASSSGQGAAYEQYF
TGTGCCAGCAGCTCGGGACAGGGGGCGGCCTACGAGCAGTACTTC
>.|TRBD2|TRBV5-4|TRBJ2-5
CASSPLAGIQETQYF
TGTGCCAGCAGTCCTCTAGCGGGGATCCAAGAGACCCAGTACTTC
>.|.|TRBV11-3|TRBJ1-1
CASSLDPPRGRTEAFF
TGTGCCAGCAGCTTAGATCCCCCCCGGGGAAGAACTGAAGCTTTCTTT
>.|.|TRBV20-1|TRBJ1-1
CSAYRVTEAFF
TGCAGTGCTTACAGGGTTACTGAAGCTTTCTTT
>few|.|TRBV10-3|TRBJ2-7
CAIRSGFGEQYF
TGTGCCATCAGGTCCGGGTTTGGCGAGCAGTACTTC
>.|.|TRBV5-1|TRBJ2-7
CASSPGGAYEQYF
TGCGCCAGCAGTCCCGGGGGAGCCTACGAGCAGTACTTC
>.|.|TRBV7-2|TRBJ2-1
CASSSRGRGSYNEQFF
TGTGCCAGCAGCTCCAGGGGGCGGGGGTCCTACAATGAGCAGTTCTTC
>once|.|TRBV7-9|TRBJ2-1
CASSRPGDYNEQFF
TGTGCCAGCAGCCGCCCGGGGGACTACAATGAGCAGTTCTTC
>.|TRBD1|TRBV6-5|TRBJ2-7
CASRRSGQSYEQYF
TGTGCCAGCAGGCGGTCGGGACAGAGTTACGAGCAGTACTTC
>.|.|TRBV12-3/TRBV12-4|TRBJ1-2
CASSLSPDYGYTF
TGTGCCAGCAGTTTATCCCCTGACTATGGCTACACCTTC
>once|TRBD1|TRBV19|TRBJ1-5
CASSMTGQERNQPQHF
TGTGCCAGTAGTATGACGGGACAGGAACGCAATCAGCCCCAGCATTTT
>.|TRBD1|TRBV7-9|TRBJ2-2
CASSFWGTGDTGELFF
TGTGCCAGCAGCTTTTGGGGGACAGGGGACACCGGGGAGCTGTTTTTT
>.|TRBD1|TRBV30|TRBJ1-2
CAWSTGTVTAGYTF
TGTGCCTGGAGTACCGGGACAGTCACGGCGGGCTACACCTTC
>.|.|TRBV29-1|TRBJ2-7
CSVSRAYEQYF
TGCAGCGTTTCGAGGGCCTACGAGCAGTACTTC
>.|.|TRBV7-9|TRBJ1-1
CASSLARGPLNTEAFF
TGTGCCAGCAGCTTAGCCAGGGGTCCATTGAACACTGAAGCTTTCTTT
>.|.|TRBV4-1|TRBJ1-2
CASSHGPAAGDYGYTF
TGCGCCAGCAGCCATGGACCGGCGGCAGGGGACTATGGCTACACCTTC
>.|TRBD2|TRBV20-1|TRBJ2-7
CSASWPGRTSGEQYF
TGCAGTGCTAGTTGGCCGGGAAGGACTAGCGGGGAGCAGTACTTC
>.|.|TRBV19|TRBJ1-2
CASSRTAPYGYTF
TGTGCCAGTAGTAGGACAGCCCCGTATGGCTACACCTTC
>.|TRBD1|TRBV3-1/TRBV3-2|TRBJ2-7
CASSPLTQGAYEQYF
TGTGCCAGCAGCCCTCTCACACAGGGGGCGTACGAGCAGTACTTC
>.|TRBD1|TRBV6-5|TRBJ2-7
CARNELKGGPYEQYF
TGTGCCAGAAACGAATTAAAAGGGGGCCCCTACGAGCAGTACTTC
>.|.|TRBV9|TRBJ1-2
CASSVGAFYGYTF
TGTGCCAGCAGCGTAGGGGCCTTCTATGGCTACACCTTC
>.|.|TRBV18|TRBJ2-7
CASSLGLGEGEQYF
TGTGCCAGCTCACTGGGGTTGGGCGAGGGCGAGCAGTACTTC
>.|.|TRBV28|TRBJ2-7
CASRVGAAPTYEQYF
TGTGCCAGCAGGGTGGGGGCGGCCCCTACCTACGAGCAGTACTTC
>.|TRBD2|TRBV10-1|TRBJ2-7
CASSEGLAYEQYF
TGCGCCAGCAGTGAGGGACTAGCTTACGAGCAGTACTTC
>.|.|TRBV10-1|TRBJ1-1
CASKAGVGTEAFF
TGCGCCAGCAAGGCAGGGGTTGGCACTGAAGCTTTCTTT
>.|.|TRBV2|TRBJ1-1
CASRRDLDTEAFF
TGTGCCAGCAGGAGGGATCTGGACACTGAAGCTTTCTTT
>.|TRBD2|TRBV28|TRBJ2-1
CASSLSKSGIGNEQFF
TGTGCCAGCAGTCTGTCAAAGAGCGGGATTGGGAATGAGCAGTTCTTC
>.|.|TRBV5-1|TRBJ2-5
CASSLEYGETQYF
TGCGCCAGCAGCTTGGAATACGGAGAGACCCAGTACTTC
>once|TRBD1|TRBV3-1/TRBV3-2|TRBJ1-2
CASSHSGTGDGYTF
TGTGCCAGCAGCCATTCCGGGACAGGGGACGGCTACACCTTC
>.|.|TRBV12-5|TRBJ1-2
CASGHPTNYGYTF
TGTGCTAGTGGACACCCCACTAACTATGGCTACACCTTC
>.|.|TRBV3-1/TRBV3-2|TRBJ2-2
CASSQMGGYGELFF
TGTGCCAGCAGCCAAATGGGAGGTTACGGGGAGCTGTTTTTT
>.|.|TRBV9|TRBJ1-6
CASSVDSSYNSPLHF
TGTGCCAGCAGCGTAGACAGTTCCTATAATTCACCCCTCCACTTT
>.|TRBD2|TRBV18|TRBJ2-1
CASSRPGTSGGHEQFF
TGTGCCAGCTCACGGCCCGGAACTAGCGGGGGACATGAGCAGTTCTTC
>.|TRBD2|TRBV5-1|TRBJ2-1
CASSPSGGGYNEQFF
TGCGCCAGCAGCCCTAGCGGGGGGGGCTACAATGAGCAGTTCTTC
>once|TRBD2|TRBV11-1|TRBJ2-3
CASSLSGRATPDTQYF
TGTGCCAGCAGCCTCAGCGGGAGGGCCACTCCGGATACGCAGTATTTT
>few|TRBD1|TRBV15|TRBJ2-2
CATSRDRGTGNTGELFF
TGTGCCACCAGCAGAGATCGGGGGACAGGGAACACCGGGGAGCTGTTTTTT
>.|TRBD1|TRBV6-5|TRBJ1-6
CASTPGTGRNSPLHF
TGTGCCAGCACCCCAGGGACAGGAAGGAATTCACCCCTCCACTTT
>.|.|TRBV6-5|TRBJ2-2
CASSLGNRVTTGELFF
TGTGCCAGCAGTTTGGGAAACAGGGTGACCACCGGGGAGCTGTTTTTT
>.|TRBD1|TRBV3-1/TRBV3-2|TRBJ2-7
CASSRTGTGGYEQYF
TGTGCCAGCAGCCGGACCGGGACAGGGGGCTACGAGCAGTACTTC
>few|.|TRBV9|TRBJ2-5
CASSPQSSQETQYF
TGTGCCAGCAGCCCCCAATCCAGCCAAGAGACCCAGTACTTC
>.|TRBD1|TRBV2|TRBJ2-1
CALSLPGGYNNEQFF
TGTGCCCTTTCCTTACCAGGGGGCTACAACAATGAGCAGTTCTTC
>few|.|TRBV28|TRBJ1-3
CASRGGSGNTIYF
TGTGCCAGCAGGGGAGGATCTGGAAACACCATATATTTT
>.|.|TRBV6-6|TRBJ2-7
CASSSPTAQYEQYF
TGTGCCAGCAGTTCCCCGACAGCGCAATACGAGCAGTACTTC
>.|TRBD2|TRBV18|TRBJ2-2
CASSPRASGGTGELFF
TGTGCCAGCTCACCGCGGGCTAGCGGGGGCACCGGGGAGCTGTTTTTT
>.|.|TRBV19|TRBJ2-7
CASSDIYEQYF
TGTGCCAGTTCCGACATTTACGAGCAGTACTTC
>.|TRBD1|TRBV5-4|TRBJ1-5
CASSEGQGANQPQHF
TGTGCCAGCAGCGAGGGACAGGGGGCCAATCAGCCCCAGCATTTT
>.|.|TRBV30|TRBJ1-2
CAWTVRKDGYTF
TGTGCCTGGACGGTCAGGAAGGATGGCTACACCTTC